This T cell receptor beta chain comes out of a study of T cells in Graves' hyperthyroidism and ophthalmopathy. This clonotype was detected a few times. RNA transcripts gave rise to amplified TCR beta CDR3 regions. Using the HTBI primer set, a first-round RT-PCR was run on the TCR CDR3. TCRdb analysed the multiplex PCR reads with MiXCR anew, one entry per CDR3 protein. The data show over 650,000 distinct CDR3 sequences, roughly 15% seen once. V dropped 7 bases and J dropped 10; count of bases not matched to a gene: 13. Germline loops: CDR1 DFQATT, CDR2 SNEGSKA (reference sequence). This CDR3 is built from 14 residues.

Sequencing was performed on blood. This clonotype was obtained from a man between 18 and 29 years old with Graves' hyperthyroidism. The chain joins TRBV20-1 to TRBJ2-3; 11 bases fit TRBD2. CDR3 nucleotide sequence: TGCAGTGGCAGGACTAGCGGGTCCGTGGTCCCGCAGTATTTT. Residues: CSGRTSGSVVPQYF.